One sample yielded the 21 T cell receptor beta chains listed below, sequenced in a study of vaccination effects on CD4 cells after COVID-19. Clones were sequenced by immunoSEQ multiplex PCR, and TCRdb holds only the in-frame ones, with some missing. The sample carries roughly 76,000 clones, approximately 74% recorded once. Under the ViraFEST assay, PBMC were stimulated with viral peptide pools so that antigen-specific CD4+ T cells expanded. Sequencing was performed afterwards. At the end of less than 12 days of culture, CD4+ T cells were isolated. No antigen is known for these receptors. Sequencing used CD4+ T cells from PBMCs cultured with HCoV-229E spike peptides, obtained before COVID-19 vaccination. These receptors all stem from a human donor who received a COVID-19 vaccine.

This clone was seen more than once but under ten times. The DNA of the CDR3 is TGCAGCGTTGAGGGACACGGACACGGGGAGCTGTTTTTT. It yields the protein CSVEGHGHGELFF. V gene TRBV29-1 combines with J gene TRBJ2-2; D is possibly TRBD1 (6 bases). This CDR3 is built from 13 residues. Trimming removed 3 bases from V and 7 bases from J, with 12 bases in between. The germline CDR1 and CDR2 sequences are SQVTM and ANQGSEA.

This clone was counted only a few times. The genes are TRBV5-6 and TRBJ1-4; a weak D match, TRBD1 (6 bases). The V and J ends lost 4 bases and 6 bases respectively, with 13 bases between them. The germline V gene has CDR1 SGHDT and CDR2 YYEEEE. CDR3 length: 14 amino acids. The CDR3 sequence: CASSPLRGDEKLFF. CDR3 coding DNA: TGTGCCAGCAGCCCACTCAGGGGCGATGAAAAACTGTTTTTT.

The chain recombines TRBV6-5 with TRBJ2-7; tentatively, D is TRBD1 or TRBD2 (5 bases each). V lost 7 bases and J lost 6, with 22 bases in between. Germline V gives CDR1 MNHEY, CDR2 SVGAGI. This CDR3 is built from 15 residues. CDR3 sequence reads: CASTIGDGTATEQYV. Written as DNA, the CDR3 is TGTGCCAGCACCATTGGGGACGGGACGGCTACCGAGCAGTACGTC.

The chain employs TRBV5-1 and TRBJ2-2, with TRBD2 as a possible D gene (7 bases). The CDR3 is 16 residues long. Trimming took off 1 base at V and 4 bases at J, with 14 bases between the two ends. Germline values: CDR1 SGHRS, CDR2 YFSETQ. The CDR3 DNA sequence: TGCGCCAGCAGCTTGATCCGGGGGGCAAGCACCGGGGAGCTGTTTTTT. This translates into CASSLIRGASTGELFF.

V gene TRBV18 combines with J gene TRBJ1-6; no clear D gene. The CDR3 contains 16 residues. From germline, CDR1 is KGHSH and CDR2 LQKENI. Trimming pared 1 base from V and 6 bases from J, leaving 13 bases between. CDR3 nucleotide sequence: TGTGCCAGCTCACCACAGGCAGGCGAAAGTAATTCACCCCTCCACTTT. As protein: CASSPQAGESNSPLHF.

The genes are TRBV18 and TRBJ2-2; the D is unclear. The CDR3 totals 13 residues. Trimming removed 5 bases from V and 0 bases from J, with 4 bases in between. CDR1 KGHSH and CDR2 LQKENI come from the germline V gene. CDR3 amino acids: CASSESNTGELFF. The CDR3 region has the DNA TGTGCCAGCTCAGAATCGAACACCGGGGAGCTGTTTTTT.

In DNA, the CDR3 is TGTGCCAGCAGTGGTCACGGGGGTGCCTATGGCTACACCTTC. Translated, it gives CASSGHGGAYGYTF. The rearrangement links TRBV2 to TRBJ1-2; perhaps TRBD1 as D (5 bases). Trimming stripped 4 bases from V and 4 bases from J, with 13 bases between. The germline V gene has CDR1 SNHLY and CDR2 FYNNEI. The CDR3 length is 14 residues. Together with reference TRBV2 and TRBJ1-2, the CDR3 gives the full variable domain: EPEVTQTPSHQVTQMGQEVILRCVPISNHLYFYWYRQILGQKVEFLVSFYNNEISEKSEIFDDQFSVERPDGSNFTLKIRSTKLEDSAMYFCASSGHGGAYGYTFGSGTRLTVV.

This chain connects TRBV7-8 to TRBJ1-4; D gene unclear. Germline CDR1 and CDR2: SGHVS and FQNEAQ. V was clipped by 5 bases and J by 7 bases, with 17 bases between them. The CDR3 covers 15 residues. CDR3 in amino acids: CASSPFVGMSEKLFF. The CDR3 DNA reads as TGTGCCAGCAGCCCTTTCGTGGGGATGAGTGAAAAACTGTTTTTT.

The chain employs TRBV5-1 and TRBJ1-1; D is ambiguous. With 3 bases removed from V and 3 bases from J, the gap between germline ends came to 9 bases. The CDR3 sequence is 13 residues long. Germline V CDR1 and CDR2: SGHRS, YFSETQ. The DNA for the CDR3 is TGCGCCAGCAGCTGGAGAGGTGACACTGAAGCTTTCTTT. Protein: CASSWRGDTEAFF.

The rearrangement joins TRBV3-1 (or the pseudogene TRBV3-2) to TRBJ2-2, with D perhaps TRBD2 (5 bases). In germline, CDR1 is LGHDT, CDR2 YNNKEL (reference sequence). The CDR3 is 14 residues long. Between the trimmed V and J ends, which lost 0 bases and 4 bases, there was a span of 6 bases. The DNA of the CDR3 is TGTGCCAGCAGCCAAGAGGGAGTCACCGGGGAGCTGTTTTTT. Translating it yields CASSQEGVTGELFF.

CDR3: CASSPGLENEQYV. CDR3 bases: TGTGCCAGCTCACCAGGCCTAGAGAACGAGCAGTACGTC. The chain carries TRBV18 and TRBJ2-7; unclear D gene. V was clipped by 2 bases and J by 5 bases, with 10 bases between them. Germline CDR1 is KGHSH and CDR2 is LQKENI. The CDR3 covers 13 residues.

The chain has TRBV3-1 (or the pseudogene TRBV3-2) and TRBJ1-2, with D possibly TRBD1 on 6 matching bases. The CDR3 length is 14 residues. V was pared by 0 bases and J by 7 bases, with 12 bases between. Germline loops: CDR1 LGHDT, CDR2 YNNKEL (reference sequence). The CDR3 DNA follows: TGTGCCAGCAGCCAAGATGCTGGGGGCCGTGGCTACACCTTC. Its translation is CASSQDAGGRGYTF.

The chain carries TRBV6-5 and TRBJ2-3; tentative D call: TRBD2 (5 bases). V lost 6 bases, J lost 5 bases, and 12 bases lay in between. The CDR3 length is 13 residues. Germline values: CDR1 MNHEY, CDR2 SVGAGI. The CDR3 reads CASSLQGLDTQYF. For the CDR3, the DNA is TGTGCCAGCAGCCTCCAAGGACTAGATACGCAGTATTTT.

In its sample, this clone was seen once. The rearrangement links TRBV24-1 to TRBJ2-3; the match to TRBD1 covers 10 bases. The ends lost 4 bases at V and 5 bases at J; junction bases unmatched: 8. Germline V gene lookup returns CDR1 KGHDR and CDR2 SFDVKD. The CDR3 covers 16 residues. CDR3 loop: CATSEPGQGLEDTQYF. The CDR3 DNA is TGTGCCACCAGTGAACCGGGACAGGGGTTGGAAGATACGCAGTATTTT.

This clone was seen only a few times. J is TRBJ2-2 and V is TRBV7-8; D is unclear. This CDR3 is 13 amino acids long. Germline CDR1 SGHVS, CDR2 FQNEAQ. Trimming removed 2 bases from V and 2 bases from J, with 3 bases in between. In DNA form, the CDR3 reads TGTGCCAGCAGCTTAAAAAACACCGGGGAGCTGTTTTTT. Translation: CASSLKNTGELFF.

The V gene is TRBV2, the J gene TRBJ2-7, with D possibly being TRBD1 (5 bases). CDR3 length: 13 amino acids. Germline V CDR1 and CDR2: SNHLY, FYNNEI. The V end lost 4 bases, the J end lost 0 bases, and 7 bases lay between the germline ends. CDR3 nucleotide sequence: TGTGCCAGCAGTGCCGACAGCTCCTACGAGCAGTACGTC. This codes for CASSADSSYEQYV.

The chain recombines TRBV6-4 with TRBJ2-3; 14 bases match TRBD2. Germline CDR1 reads MRHNA; CDR2 reads SNTAGT. Trimming took 4 bases from V and 7 from J; bases not matched to a gene: 13. The CDR3 is 18 residues long. The CDR3 bases are TGTGCCAGCAGTGCCCTTCCCGGGACTAGCGGGGGCCCCAATACGCAGTATTTT. Encoded protein: CASSALPGTSGGPNTQYF.

In DNA form, the CDR3 reads TGTGCCAGCAGCTCCTCCGGGACTCCGCGTCAGTACTTC. It translates to CASSSSGTPRQYF. The genes are TRBV13 and TRBJ2-4, with D maybe TRBD2 (6 bases). V dropped 4 bases and J dropped 12 bases, with 16 bases sitting between them. The CDR3 loop spans 13 amino acids. Germline V CDR1 and CDR2: PRHDT, FYEKMQ (reference sequence).

V gene TRBV7-9 combines with J gene TRBJ2-3; D call uncertain. The CDR3 totals 14 residues. Trimming took 0 bases from V and 8 from J, leaving 12 bases between them. The V gene's germline CDR1 is SEHNR and CDR2 FQNEAQ (reference sequence). CDR3 in DNA: TGTGCCAGCAGCTTAGCGACGGGTGGAGTTACGCAGTATTTT. This gives the protein CASSLATGGVTQYF.

This rearrangement joins TRBV7-8 to TRBJ1-2; weak D call: TRBD1 (6 bases). Trimming removed 1 base from V and 4 bases from J, with 13 bases in between. Germline V gene sequence: CDR1 SGHVS, CDR2 FQNEAQ. The CDR3 is made up of 15 amino acids. CDR3 nucleotides: TGTGCCAGCAGCTTAGTCCCCCAGGGGACCTATGGCTACACCTTC. Encoded protein: CASSLVPQGTYGYTF.

The J gene is TRBJ1-1, the V gene TRBV7-9; D is uncertain. The germline gives CDR1 SEHNR, CDR2 FQNEAQ (reference sequence). Deletions cut 2 bases from V and 1 base from J, with 5 bases between. There are 13 residues in the CDR3. CDR3 DNA: TGTGCCAGCAGCTTACTCGGGAACACTGAAGCTTTCTTT. The encoded protein is CASSLLGNTEAFF.